These 17 T cell receptor beta chains were sequenced from one sample in a study of cytomegalovirus exposure and HLA in healthy donors. Amplification used 60 Vbeta primers and 13 Jbeta primers. Assay: immunoSEQ multiplex PCR; the TCRdb copy retains only in-frame clones and omits some. The table lists roughly 120,000 clones. The material sequenced was PBMCs. The receptors were gathered from a man between 18 and 35 years old in good health and CMV-seronegative.

The CDR3 region is CASSSAPGQGQNTEAFF. DNA for the CDR3: TGTGCCAGCAGCTCCGCCCCGGGACAGGGCCAGAACACTGAAGCTTTCTTT. This chain joins TRBV7-6 and TRBJ1-1; TRBD1 matches at 9 bases. From germline, CDR1 is SGHVS and CDR2 FNYEAQ. This CDR3 is 17 amino acids long. Losses at the gene ends were 4 bases for V and 1 base for J; bases not matched to a gene: 10. Looking up the rest from reference TRBV7-6 and TRBJ1-1 gives the full variable domain: GAGVSQSPRYKVTKRGQDVALRCDPISGHVSLYWYRQALGQGPEFLTYFNYEAQQDKSGLPNDRFSAERPEGSISTLTIQRTEQRDSAMYRCASSSAPGQGQNTEAFFGQGTRLTVV.

This chain connects TRBV18 to TRBJ1-2, with TRBD1 matching 9 bases. This CDR3 is 15 amino acids long. V lost 3 bases, J lost 5 bases, and 7 bases stayed unmatched. Germline lookup yields CDR1 KGHSH and CDR2 LQKENI. The CDR3 loop reads CASSPDRGIWYGYTF. As DNA, the CDR3 is TGTGCCAGCTCACCGGACAGGGGAATATGGTATGGCTACACCTTC.

This chain connects TRBV7-3 to TRBJ2-3; 9 bases are a match to TRBD2. Unmatched junction bases numbered 13, after V lost 5 bases and J lost 10 bases. This CDR3 has 15 residues. Germline lookup yields CDR1 SGHTA and CDR2 FQGTGA. The CDR3 sequence is CASSPRGGGAEAQYF. In DNA form, the CDR3 reads TGTGCCAGCAGCCCTAGGGGCGGGGGGGCGGAAGCGCAGTATTTT.

V usage is TRBV30 and J usage is TRBJ1-6, with D possibly matching TRBD1 (6 bases). The V gene lost 2 bases and the J gene lost 3 bases, with 17 bases spanning the gap. Germline CDR1 GTSNPN, CDR2 SVGIG (reference sequence). CDR3 length: 17 amino acids. The CDR3 is CAWSPLGGAGYNSPLHF. CDR3 coding DNA: TGTGCCTGGAGTCCCCTGGGGGGGGCAGGCTATAATTCACCCCTCCACTTT.

V gene TRBV11-3 combines with J gene TRBJ2-7, with D hard to call. Germline V gene data show CDR1 as SGHNT and CDR2 as YENEEA. The CDR3 has 15 amino acids. Trimming shortened V by 1 base and J by 1 base, and 11 bases separated the two germline ends. The CDR3 nucleotides read TGTGCCAGCAGCTTAGCGGTGGGCCTATCCTACGAGCAGTACTTC. Protein: CASSLAVGLSYEQYF.

This chain uses TRBV27 with TRBJ2-1, with D perhaps TRBD1 (5 bases). CDR1 MNHEY and CDR2 SMNVEV come from the germline V gene (reference sequence). The CDR3 has 12 residues. Trimming stripped 5 bases from V and 6 bases from J, with 8 bases between. This CDR3 is CASSLQGNEQFF. The CDR3, as DNA: TGTGCCAGCAGTCTCCAGGGCAATGAGCAGTTCTTC.

The chain links TRBV27 to TRBJ2-7; no clear D gene. Germline assignment: CDR1 MNHEY and CDR2 SMNVEV (reference sequence). The CDR3 totals 16 residues. V lost 5 bases and J 0 bases, leaving 17 bases between the germline ends. The CDR3 reads CASSDQKAPTSYEQYF. The CDR3 nucleotides read TGTGCCAGCAGTGACCAAAAAGCGCCCACCTCCTACGAGCAGTACTTC.

V and J are TRBV7-2 and TRBJ2-7; maybe TRBD1 (6 bases). Germline V lookup: CDR1 SGHTA, CDR2 FQGNSA. The CDR3 length is 17 residues. V shed 0 bases and J shed 2 bases, with 17 bases lying between them. The CDR3 region is CASSLAHLQGPTYEQYF. The CDR3 nucleotides are TGTGCCAGCAGCTTAGCGCATCTCCAGGGGCCTACCTACGAGCAGTACTTC.

The CDR3 sequence is CASSYREGTATNEKLFF. The CDR3, as DNA: TGCGCCAGCAGCTATCGAGAGGGAACTGCAACTAATGAAAAACTGTTTTTT. V and J are TRBV4-1 and TRBJ1-4; D unresolved. The V end lost 5 bases, the J end lost 0 bases, and 16 bases lay between the germline ends. There are 17 residues in the CDR3. Germline V CDR1 and CDR2: MGHRA, YSYEKL.

V gene TRBV27 combines with J gene TRBJ2-7, with a weak D call TRBD1 (5 bases). The germline V gene encodes CDR1 MNHEY and CDR2 SMNVEV (reference sequence). Trimming stripped 3 bases from V and 5 bases from J, with 11 bases between. The CDR3 covers 13 residues. The CDR3 DNA reads as TGTGCCAGCAGTTTGGGCAGGGTGAACGAGCAGTACTTC. Translating gives CASSLGRVNEQYF.

The V call is TRBV7-9, the J call TRBJ2-1, with D hard to call. Germline-derived CDR1 and CDR2 are SEHNR and FQNEAQ (reference sequence). The CDR3 contains 17 residues. Between the trimmed V and J ends, which lost 0 bases and 0 bases, there was a span of 12 bases. Here the CDR3 DNA reads TGTGCCAGCAGCTTAGCGCCACAGTTCATCTCCTACAATGAGCAGTTCTTC. This gives the protein CASSLAPQFISYNEQFF. Combining the CDR3 with reference TRBV7-9 and TRBJ2-1 gives the whole variable domain DTGVSQNPRHKITKRGQNVTFRCDPISEHNRLYWYRQTLGQGPEFLTYFQNEAQLEKSRLLSDRFSAERPKGSFSTLEIQRTEQGDSAMYLCASSLAPQFISYNEQFFGPGTRLTVL.

The V call is TRBV10-2, the J call TRBJ1-5; no clear D. Germline-derived CDR1 and CDR2 are WSHSY and SAAADI. The germline V and J ends were trimmed by 3 bases and 2 bases, with 11 bases remaining between them. This CDR3 is 15 amino acids long. DNA for the CDR3: TGCGCCAGCAGTGATGCGGGAGGAGGCAATCAGCCCCAGCATTTT. This gives the protein CASSDAGGGNQPQHF.

The chain joins TRBV5-1 to TRBJ1-1, with 11 bases fitting TRBD1. Germline CDR1 and CDR2: SGHRS and YFSETQ. Trimming removed 4 bases from V and 1 base from J; junction bases left unmatched: 9. The CDR3 is made up of 17 amino acids. CDR3 DNA: TGCGCCAGCAGCCCAGGGACAGGGGGGGTACAGAACACTGAAGCTTTCTTT. This sequence encodes CASSPGTGGVQNTEAFF.

Comment on this clone: This specimen includes other DNA sequences encoding the same CDR3. V usage is TRBV19 and J usage is TRBJ1-1; 7 bases are a match to TRBD1. Trimming at V came to 8 bases and at J to 4 bases, leaving 1 base not matched to a gene. The CDR3 covers 11 residues. Germline CDR1 reads LNHDA; CDR2 reads SQIVND (reference sequence). The CDR3 DNA sequence: TGTGCCAGTCCAGGGGGCACTGAAGCTTTCTTT. Translated: CASPGGTEAFF.

The chain has TRBV19 and TRBJ1-1; no definite D call. Looked up from germline, CDR1 is LNHDA and CDR2 is SQIVND (reference sequence). The CDR3 contains 15 residues. V was pared by 0 bases and J by 1 base, with 9 bases between. DNA for the CDR3: TGTGCCAGTAGTATAGAGGGGAGTACGAACACTGAAGCTTTCTTT. Encoded protein: CASSIEGSTNTEAFF.

The gene calls are TRBV6-5 and TRBJ1-2; 9 bases map to TRBD1. The CDR3 extends over 13 amino acids. The ends lost 5 bases at V and 6 bases at J; junction bases unmatched: 4. Germline CDR1 reads MNHEY; CDR2 reads SVGAGI. For the CDR3, the DNA is TGTGCCAGCAGTGGACAGGGGTCTGATGGCTACACCTTC. Its translation: CASSGQGSDGYTF.

The chain employs TRBV10-2 and TRBJ2-2; D remains ambiguous. CDR3 length: 14 residues. Germline CDR1 is WSHSY and CDR2 is SAAADI. V dropped 3 bases and J dropped 3 bases, with 8 bases sitting between them. The CDR3 bases are TGCGCCAGCAGTGAACAGTCCTACACCGGGGAGCTGTTTTTT. It codes for CASSEQSYTGELFF.